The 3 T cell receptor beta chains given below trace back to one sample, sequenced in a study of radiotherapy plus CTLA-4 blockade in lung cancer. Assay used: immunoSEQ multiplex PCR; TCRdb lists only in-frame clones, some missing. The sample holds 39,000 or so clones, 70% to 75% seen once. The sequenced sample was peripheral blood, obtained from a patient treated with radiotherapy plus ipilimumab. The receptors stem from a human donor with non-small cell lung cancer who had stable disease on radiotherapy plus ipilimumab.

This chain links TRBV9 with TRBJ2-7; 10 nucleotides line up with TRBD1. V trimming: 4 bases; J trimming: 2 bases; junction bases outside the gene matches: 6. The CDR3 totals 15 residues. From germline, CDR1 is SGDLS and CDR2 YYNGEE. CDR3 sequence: CASSSGQGPTYEQYV. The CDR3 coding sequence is TGTGCCAGCAGCTCGGGACAGGGGCCCACCTACGAGCAGTACGTC.

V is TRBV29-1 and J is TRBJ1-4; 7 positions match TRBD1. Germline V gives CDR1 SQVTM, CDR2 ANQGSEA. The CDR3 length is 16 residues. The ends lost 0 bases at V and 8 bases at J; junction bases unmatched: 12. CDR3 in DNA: TGCAGCGTTGAAGATCCCGGGACAGTCGTTGGAGAAAAACTGTTTTTT. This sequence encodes CSVEDPGTVVGEKLFF.

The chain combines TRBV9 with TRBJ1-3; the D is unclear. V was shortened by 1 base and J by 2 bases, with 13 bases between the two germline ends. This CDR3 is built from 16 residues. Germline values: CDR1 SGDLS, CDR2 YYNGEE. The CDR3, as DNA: TGTGCCAGCAGCGTAACATCCGTGGGAGCTGGAAACACCATATATTTT. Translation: CASSVTSVGAGNTIYF.